Below are 20 T cell receptor beta chains sequenced from a single sample in a study of shared clonotypes between healthy human individuals (dated by TCRdb to 2018 to 2020). Libraries were prepared through the immunoSEQ multiplex PCR assay. Not all clones reach the TCRdb copy of this immuneACCESS table, which keeps in-frame sequences only. Checked studies attribute under half of the gap to unresolved V genes and leave the rest unexplained. Present in this sample are about 700,000 clones, 92% of which were seen just once. Roughly 24% of the sample belongs to the ten largest clones. For the CD8 naive samples, CD45RO-negative cells were positively selected for CCR7, yielding a CD45RA+CCR7+ population from which TemRA cells were excluded. Sequenced sample: naive CD8+ T cells sorted from blood. The meaning of the sample's cell subset or site label: CD45RA+CCR7+. The receptors shown here come from a man under 40 in good health.

This chain uses TRBV5-8 with TRBJ1-5; TRBD1 matches 7 bases. The CDR3 spans 13 residues. Germline CDR1 reads SGHTS; CDR2 reads YDEGEE. The trim removed 4 bases at V and 7 bases at J, leaving 5 bases unmatched. Here the CDR3 reads CASSNRDSQPQHF. The CDR3 DNA reads TGTGCCAGCAGCAACCGGGACAGCCAGCCCCAGCATTTT.

The chain joins TRBV9 to TRBJ1-1, with 7 nucleotides matching TRBD1. V lost 4 bases, J lost 5 bases, and 11 bases stayed unmatched. This CDR3 spans 15 amino acids. CDR1 and CDR2 from the germline V gene are SGDLS and YYNGEE. CDR3 residues: CASSPWTGGRTEAFF. CDR3 in DNA: TGTGCCAGCAGCCCGTGGACAGGCGGTAGGACTGAAGCTTTCTTT.

This clone was seen a handful of times. The chain recombines TRBV9 with TRBJ1-3, with D unresolved. Germline CDR1 is SGDLS and CDR2 is YYNGEE. The CDR3 has 14 amino acids. Trimming cost V 4 bases and J 3 bases, with 11 bases left between them. CDR3 amino acids: CASSSDGIGNTIYF. Written as DNA, the CDR3 is TGTGCCAGCAGCTCGGACGGAATTGGAAACACCATATATTTT.

This chain joins TRBV11-2 and TRBJ2-3, with a weak D call TRBD2 (6 bases). Trimming removed 4 bases from V and 3 bases from J, with 23 bases in between. CDR1 is SGHAT and CDR2 is FQNNGV in the germline V gene. This CDR3 contains 18 residues. This CDR3 is CASSSHDWRALGTDTQYF. The DNA of the CDR3 is TGTGCCAGCAGCTCGCACGATTGGAGGGCCTTGGGGACAGATACGCAGTATTTT. The full variable domain, with the rest looked up from reference TRBV11-2 and TRBJ2-3, is EAGVAQSPRYKIIEKRQSVAFWCNPISGHATLYWYQQILGQGPKLLIQFQNNGVVDDSQLPKDRFSAERLKGVDSTLKIQPAKLEDSAVYLCASSSHDWRALGTDTQYFGPGTRLTVL.

The rearrangement links TRBV28 to TRBJ2-5; D unclear. The CDR3 is 16 amino acids. CDR1 is MDHEN and CDR2 is SYDVKM in the germline V gene. Trimming left V 8 bases short and J 4 bases short, with 23 bases between. The CDR3 reads CASGISVVDRSETQYF. CDR3 DNA sequence: TGTGCCAGCGGTATATCCGTAGTAGATCGATCAGAGACCCAGTACTTC.

The sample holds one count of this clone. The rearrangement links TRBV27 to TRBJ2-5; D gene unclear. This CDR3 has 11 amino acids. Deletions cut 4 bases from V and 5 bases from J, with 5 bases between. CDR1 MNHEY and CDR2 SMNVEV come from the germline V gene (reference sequence). CDR3 amino acids: CASSSRETQYF. CDR3 nucleotide sequence: TGTGCCAGCAGTTCTAGGGAGACCCAGTACTTC.

Note on this clone: Other DNA sequences in this sample translate to the same CDR3. The chain employs TRBV6-5 and TRBJ2-5, with 8 bases matching TRBD2. The CDR3 runs to 14 residues. Germline CDR1 reads MNHEY; CDR2 reads SVGAGI. After removal of 8 bases from V and 5 bases from J, the junction contained 10 bases not matched to a gene. The CDR3: CASARGREGETQYF. CDR3 DNA: TGTGCCAGCGCCCGGGGTCGGGAGGGGGAGACCCAGTACTTC.

The CDR3 DNA reads TGTGCCAGCAGTTTGTGGGGACTACCAGAGACAGATACGCAGTATTTT. This gives the protein CASSLWGLPETDTQYF. This chain uses TRBV27 with TRBJ2-3, with 7 nucleotides matching TRBD2. With V trimmed by 3 bases and J by 3 bases, 9 bases remained unmatched. CDR3 length: 16 residues. CDR1 is MNHEY, CDR2 SMNVEV, per germline (reference sequence).

The rearrangement links TRBV15 to TRBJ1-5; 7 bases fit TRBD1. The germline CDR1 and CDR2 sequences are LNHNV and YYDKDF (reference sequence). V gave up 4 bases and J gave up 3 bases; unmatched junction bases: 6. CDR3 length: 15 amino acids. DNA of the CDR3: TGTGCCACCAGCAACGGGACAGCATCCAATCAGCCCCAGCATTTT. Translation: CATSNGTASNQPQHF.

In DNA form, the CDR3 reads TGTGCCAGCAGTGCATCCGGGACAGGGCGACTATTCACTGAAGCTTTCTTT. Amino acid sequence: CASSASGTGRLFTEAFF. This rearrangement joins TRBV27 to TRBJ1-1, with 9 bases that match TRBD1. The junction had 14 bases not matched to a gene; V was cut back by 5 bases and J by 4 bases. Germline CDR1 reads MNHEY; CDR2 reads SMNVEV (reference sequence). This CDR3 comprises 17 residues.

The chain couples TRBV27 to TRBJ2-7, with D possibly TRBD1 on 5 matching bases. CDR3 size: 15 residues. Germline V gene lookup returns CDR1 MNHEY and CDR2 SMNVEV (reference sequence). Trimming stripped 2 bases from V and 3 bases from J, with 14 bases between. CDR3 bases: TGTGCCAGCAGTTTAAAAGGTGGGCAGGGCTACGAGCAGTACTTC. Protein product: CASSLKGGQGYEQYF.

The CDR3 nucleotides read TGCGCCAGCAGCCAGCTCAATGAGCAGTTCTTC. It is translated as CASSQLNEQFF. J is TRBJ2-1 and V is TRBV4-1; D is unclear. V lost 3 bases, J lost 6 bases, and 3 bases lay in between. This CDR3 is built from 11 residues. In germline, CDR1 is MGHRA, CDR2 YSYEKL.

The gene calls are TRBV4-1 and TRBJ2-1, with TRBD1 matching over 8 bases. J gave up 6 bases and V 3 bases, and 7 bases lay outside the gene matches. Looked up from germline, CDR1 is MGHRA and CDR2 is YSYEKL. The CDR3 contains 15 residues. The CDR3 reads CASSHMTGVGNEQFF. In DNA, the CDR3 is TGCGCCAGCAGCCACATGACAGGGGTGGGCAATGAGCAGTTCTTC.

This chain uses TRBV5-1 with TRBJ2-2; D is possibly TRBD1 (5 bases). The CDR3 is 14 residues long. Germline CDR1 and CDR2: SGHRS and YFSETQ. V was cut by 4 bases and J by 5 bases, with 12 bases left in between. In nucleotides, the CDR3 is TGCGCCAGCAGCGATACGACAGAAACCGGGGAGCTGTTTTTT. Its translation: CASSDTTETGELFF.

This chain joins TRBV6-5 and TRBJ2-7; D is unresolved. The CDR3 sequence is 14 residues long. The V gene's germline CDR1 is MNHEY and CDR2 SVGAGI. V was clipped by 6 bases and J by 2 bases, with 14 bases between them. The CDR3 protein is CASRNSGSAYEQYF. CDR3 DNA sequence: TGTGCCAGCAGAAACTCCGGGTCAGCCTACGAGCAGTACTTC.

The CDR3 nucleotides are TGTGCCAGCAGTGAAGTTGCAGGGGAGAACACTGAAGCTTTCTTT. Protein: CASSEVAGENTEAFF. The chain carries TRBV2 and TRBJ1-1; perhaps TRBD1 as D (6 bases). The CDR3 runs 15 residues. The germline gives CDR1 SNHLY, CDR2 FYNNEI. V was pared by 1 base and J by 1 base, with 10 bases between.

The chain links TRBV6-1 to TRBJ1-5, with 8 bases matching TRBD1. Germline lookup yields CDR1 MNHNS and CDR2 SASEGT. V was clipped by 1 base and J by 5 bases; unmatched bases: 7. The CDR3 extends over 16 amino acids. The CDR3: CASSEVPGGQDQPQHF. In DNA form, the CDR3 reads TGTGCCAGCAGTGAAGTTCCAGGGGGCCAGGATCAGCCCCAGCATTTT.

The chain recombines TRBV27 with TRBJ2-5, with D perhaps matching TRBD2 (5 bases). V was trimmed by 7 bases and J by 3 bases, leaving 12 bases between them. CDR1 MNHEY and CDR2 SMNVEV come from the germline V gene (reference sequence). The CDR3 length is 13 residues. The CDR3 here is CASKLAGEETQYF. CDR3 sequence (DNA): TGTGCCAGCAAATTGGCGGGTGAAGAGACCCAGTACTTC.

As DNA, the CDR3 is TGCGCCAGCAGCCCCGAACCTCGCCTCTCTGGAAACACCATATATTTT. Translation: CASSPEPRLSGNTIYF. The chain has TRBV4-3 and TRBJ1-3; D is ambiguous. This CDR3 spans 16 amino acids. V lost 4 bases to trimming and J lost 0 bases, with 13 bases between them. CDR1 and CDR2 from the germline V gene are LGHNA and YSLEER.

The sample holds one count of this clone. The genes are TRBV29-1 and TRBJ2-5; 10 positions agree with TRBD1. Germline assignment: CDR1 SQVTM and CDR2 ANQGSEA. Trimming at V came to 4 bases and at J to 4 bases, leaving 12 bases not matched to a gene. This CDR3 region has 16 residues. CDR3 nucleotides: TGCAGCGTTGTGTTTTTCGGGACAGGGGCGCGAGAGACCCAGTACTTC. Its translation is CSVVFFGTGARETQYF.